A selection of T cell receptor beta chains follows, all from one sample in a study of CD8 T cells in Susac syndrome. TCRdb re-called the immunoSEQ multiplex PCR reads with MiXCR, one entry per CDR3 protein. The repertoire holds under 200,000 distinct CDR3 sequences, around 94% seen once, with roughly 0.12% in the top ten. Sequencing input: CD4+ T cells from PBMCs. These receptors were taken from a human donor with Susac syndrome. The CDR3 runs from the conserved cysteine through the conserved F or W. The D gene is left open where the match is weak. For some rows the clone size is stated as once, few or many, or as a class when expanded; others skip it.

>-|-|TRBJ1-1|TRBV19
CASSIPIRANTEAFF
TGTGCCAGTAGTATACCTATCCGGGCGAACACTGAAGCTTTCTTT
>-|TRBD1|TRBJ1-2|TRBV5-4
CASSGRDRGYYGYTF
TGTGCCAGCAGCGGCCGGGACAGGGGCTACTATGGCTACACCTTC
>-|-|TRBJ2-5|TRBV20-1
CSASITVGETQYF
TGCAGTGCCTCGATTACGGTGGGAGAGACCCAGTACTTC
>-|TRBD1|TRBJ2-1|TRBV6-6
CASSRTGDSYNEQFF
TGTGCCAGCAGTCGAACAGGGGATTCCTACAATGAGCAGTTCTTC
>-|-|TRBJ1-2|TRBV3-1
CASSQVLGANYGYTF
TGTGCCAGCAGCCAAGTTTTAGGGGCGAACTATGGCTACACCTTC
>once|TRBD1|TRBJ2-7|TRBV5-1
CASSVSGTGTYEQYF
TGCGCCAGCAGCGTAAGTGGGACAGGGACCTACGAGCAGTACTTC
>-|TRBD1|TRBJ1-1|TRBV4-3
CASSQLGTGTEAFF
TGCGCCAGCAGCCAACTCGGGACAGGCACTGAAGCTTTCTTT
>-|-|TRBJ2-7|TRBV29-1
CSVAGGLSYEQYF
TGCAGCGTTGCCGGGGGCCTCTCCTACGAGCAGTACTTC
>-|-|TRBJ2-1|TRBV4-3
CASSYRGGEDEQFF
TGCGCCAGCAGCTACAGGGGAGGGGAGGATGAGCAGTTCTTC
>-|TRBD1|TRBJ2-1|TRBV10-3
CAIGGTGGDEQFF
TGTGCCATCGGGGGGACAGGGGGGGATGAGCAGTTCTTC
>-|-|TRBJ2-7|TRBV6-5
CASSYNPARGDSYEQYF
TGTGCCAGCAGTTACAACCCGGCCAGGGGGGACAGCTACGAGCAGTACTTC
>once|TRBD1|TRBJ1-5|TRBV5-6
CASSLRGGSQPQHF
TGTGCCAGCAGCTTGCGAGGGGGCAGTCAGCCCCAGCATTTT
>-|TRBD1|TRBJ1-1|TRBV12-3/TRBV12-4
CASSPWDRRNTEAFF
TGTGCCAGCAGTCCCTGGGACAGGCGGAACACTGAAGCTTTCTTT
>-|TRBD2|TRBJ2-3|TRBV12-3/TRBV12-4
CASSERGGVSYF
TGTGCCAGCAGTGAACGGGGGGGTGTATCTTATTTT
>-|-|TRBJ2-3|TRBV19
CASSIPPTDTQYF
TGTGCCAGTAGTATCCCCCCCACAGATACGCAGTATTTT
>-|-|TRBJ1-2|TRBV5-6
CASSPPAGTNYGYTF
TGTGCCAGCAGCCCCCCGGCAGGGACTAACTATGGCTACACCTTC
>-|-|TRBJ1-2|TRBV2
CASRDSLYGYTF
TGTGCCAGCAGGGACAGCCTCTATGGCTACACCTTC
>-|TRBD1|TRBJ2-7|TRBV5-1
CASSLETGLYEQYF
TGCGCCAGCAGCTTGGAGACAGGGTTGTACGAGCAGTACTTC
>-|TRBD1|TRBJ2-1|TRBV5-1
CASSFDRGRNEQFF
TGCGCCAGCAGCTTCGACAGGGGGCGGAATGAGCAGTTCTTC
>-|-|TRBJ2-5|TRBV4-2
CASRRQPDDLETQYF
TGTGCCAGCAGAAGGCAGCCTGACGATTTAGAGACCCAGTACTTC